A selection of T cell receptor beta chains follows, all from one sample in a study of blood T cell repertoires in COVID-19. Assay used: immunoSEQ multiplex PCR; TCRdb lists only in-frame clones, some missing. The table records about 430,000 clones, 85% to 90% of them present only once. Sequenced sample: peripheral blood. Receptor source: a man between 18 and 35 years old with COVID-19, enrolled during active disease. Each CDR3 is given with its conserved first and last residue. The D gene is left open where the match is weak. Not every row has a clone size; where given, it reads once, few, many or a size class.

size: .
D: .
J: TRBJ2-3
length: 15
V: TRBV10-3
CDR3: CAISEQWGDTDTQYF
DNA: TGTGCCATCAGTGAACAGTGGGGGGACACAGATACGCAGTATTTT

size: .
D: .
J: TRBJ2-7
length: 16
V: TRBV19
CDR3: CASSIRGGRDPYEQYF
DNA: TGTGCCAGTAGTATAAGGGGCGGGCGGGACCCCTACGAGCAGTACTTC

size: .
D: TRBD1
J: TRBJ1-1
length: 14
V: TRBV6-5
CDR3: CASSFRQGLGEAFF
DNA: TGTGCCAGCAGTTTCAGACAGGGTCTGGGTGAAGCTTTCTTT

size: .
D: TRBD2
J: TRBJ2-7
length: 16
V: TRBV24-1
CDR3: CATSASDGGRLYEQYF
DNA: TGTGCCACCAGTGCCTCCGATGGCGGGAGGTTGTACGAGCAGTACTTC

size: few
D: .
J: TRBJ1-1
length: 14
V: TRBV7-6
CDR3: CASSADSFNTEAFF
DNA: TGTGCCAGCAGCGCGGACAGCTTCAACACTGAAGCTTTCTTT

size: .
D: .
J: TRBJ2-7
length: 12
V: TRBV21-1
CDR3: CASSKDSYEQYF
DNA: TGTGCCAGCAGCAAAGACAGCTACGAGCAGTACTTC

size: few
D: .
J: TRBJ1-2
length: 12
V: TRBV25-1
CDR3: CASRDSLTGYTF
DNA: TGTGCCAGCAGGGACAGCCTAACCGGCTACACCTTC

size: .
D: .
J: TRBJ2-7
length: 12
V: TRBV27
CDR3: CASSPQGDEQYF
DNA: TGTGCCAGCAGTCCACAGGGTGACGAGCAGTACTTC

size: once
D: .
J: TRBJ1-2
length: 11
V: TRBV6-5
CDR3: CASSLNYGYTF
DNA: TGTGCCAGCAGTCTCAACTATGGCTACACCTTC

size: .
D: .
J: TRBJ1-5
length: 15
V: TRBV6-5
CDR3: CASSPRGNSNQPQHF
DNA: TGTGCCAGCAGTCCGAGGGGGAACAGCAATCAGCCCCAGCATTTT

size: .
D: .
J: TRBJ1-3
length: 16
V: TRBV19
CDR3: CASSILDTAGGNTIYF
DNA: TGTGCCAGTAGTATACTGGACACCGCCGGCGGAAACACCATATATTTT

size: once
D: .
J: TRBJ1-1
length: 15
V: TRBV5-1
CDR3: CASSLYGQDRAEAFF
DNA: TGCGCCAGCAGCTTGTACGGACAAGATCGCGCTGAAGCTTTCTTT

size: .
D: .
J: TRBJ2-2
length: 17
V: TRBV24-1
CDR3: CATSDPSGAPSTGELFF
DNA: TGTGCCACCAGTGATCCCTCAGGGGCACCCTCGACCGGGGAGCTGTTTTTT

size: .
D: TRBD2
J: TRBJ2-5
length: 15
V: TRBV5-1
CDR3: CASSYGGGAQETQYF
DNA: TGCGCCAGCAGCTACGGCGGGGGGGCCCAAGAGACCCAGTACTTC

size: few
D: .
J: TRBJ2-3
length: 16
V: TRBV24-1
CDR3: CATSDFGRDFTDTQYF
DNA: TGTGCCACCAGTGATTTTGGTCGGGACTTCACAGATACGCAGTATTTT

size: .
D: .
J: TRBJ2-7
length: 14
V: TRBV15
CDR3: CATSRDIGSYEQYF
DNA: TGTGCCACCAGCAGAGATATCGGTTCCTACGAGCAGTACTTC

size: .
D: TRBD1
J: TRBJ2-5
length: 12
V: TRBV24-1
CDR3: CASNNRGETQYF
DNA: TGTGCCAGCAACAACAGGGGAGAGACCCAGTACTTC

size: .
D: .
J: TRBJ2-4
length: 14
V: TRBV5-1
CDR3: CASSLDPGADIQYF
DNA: TGCGCCAGCAGCTTGGACCCAGGGGCGGACATTCAGTACTTC

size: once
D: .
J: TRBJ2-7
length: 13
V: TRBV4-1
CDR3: CASSQRESYEQYF
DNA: TGCGCCAGCAGCCAAAGAGAGTCCTACGAGCAGTACTTC

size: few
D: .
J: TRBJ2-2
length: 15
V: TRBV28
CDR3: CASSVGTAGGGELFF
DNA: TGTGCCAGCAGCGTTGGGACTGCTGGAGGCGGGGAGCTGTTTTTT

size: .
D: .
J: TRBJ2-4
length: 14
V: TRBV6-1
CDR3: CASSEFSAKNIQYF
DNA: TGTGCCAGCAGTGAATTTTCGGCCAAAAACATTCAGTACTTC

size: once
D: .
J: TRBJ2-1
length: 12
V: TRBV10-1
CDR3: CASSGGDDEQFF
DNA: TGCGCCAGCAGTGGAGGCGATGATGAGCAGTTCTTC

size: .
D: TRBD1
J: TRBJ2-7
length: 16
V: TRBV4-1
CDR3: CASSQHLNRGRYEQYF
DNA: TGCGCCAGCAGCCAACACCTCAACAGGGGCCGCTACGAGCAGTACTTC

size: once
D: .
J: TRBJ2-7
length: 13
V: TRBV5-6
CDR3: CASSLDFSYEQYF
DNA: TGTGCCAGCAGCCTGGACTTCTCCTACGAGCAGTACTTC

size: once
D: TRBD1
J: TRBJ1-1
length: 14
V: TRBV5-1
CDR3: CASSRQGTATEAFF
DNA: TGCGCCAGCAGCAGACAGGGAACGGCCACTGAAGCTTTCTTT

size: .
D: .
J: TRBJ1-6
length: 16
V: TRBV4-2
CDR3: CASSQDRGFDNSPLHF
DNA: TGTGCCAGCAGCCAAGATAGGGGATTCGATAATTCACCCCTCCACTTT

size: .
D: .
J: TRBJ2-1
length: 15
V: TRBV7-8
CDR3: CASSPSGVSYNEQFF
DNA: TGTGCCAGCAGCCCATCGGGGGTCTCCTACAATGAGCAGTTCTTC

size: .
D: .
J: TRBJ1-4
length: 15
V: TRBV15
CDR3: CATSKQGRGSEKLFF
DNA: TGTGCCACCAGCAAGCAGGGCAGGGGTAGTGAAAAACTGTTTTTT

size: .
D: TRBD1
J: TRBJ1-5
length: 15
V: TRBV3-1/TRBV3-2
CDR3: CASSPPGQRPGPQHF
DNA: TGTGCCAGCAGCCCACCGGGACAGAGGCCCGGACCCCAGCATTTT

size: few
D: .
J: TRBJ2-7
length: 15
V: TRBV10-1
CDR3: CASSGATGIPSEQYF
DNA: TGCGCCAGCAGTGGGGCTACAGGGATCCCCAGCGAGCAGTACTTC

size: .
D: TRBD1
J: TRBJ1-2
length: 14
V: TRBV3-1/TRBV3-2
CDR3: CASSFGTGLYGYTF
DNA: TGTGCCAGCAGCTTCGGGACAGGTTTATATGGCTACACCTTC

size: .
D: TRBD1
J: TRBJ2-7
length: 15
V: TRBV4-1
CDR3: CASSQDRDRGYEQYF
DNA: TGCGCCAGCAGCCAAGATAGGGACAGGGGCTACGAGCAGTACTTC

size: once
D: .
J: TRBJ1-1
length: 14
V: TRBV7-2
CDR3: CASSLMRADTEAFF
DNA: TGTGCCAGCAGCTTAATGCGGGCAGACACTGAAGCTTTCTTT

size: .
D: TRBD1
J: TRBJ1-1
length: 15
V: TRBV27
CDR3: CASSPSTGGSTEAFF
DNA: TGTGCCAGCAGTCCCTCGACAGGGGGCAGCACTGAAGCTTTCTTT

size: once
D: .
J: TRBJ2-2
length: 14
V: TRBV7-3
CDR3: CASSIHADTGELFF
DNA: TGTGCCAGCAGCATCCATGCGGACACCGGGGAGCTGTTTTTT

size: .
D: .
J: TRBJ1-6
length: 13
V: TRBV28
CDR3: CAIREAYNSPLHF
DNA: TGTGCCATTCGAGAAGCGTATAATTCACCCCTCCACTTT

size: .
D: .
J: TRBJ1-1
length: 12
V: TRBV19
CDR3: CASSIGQLEAFF
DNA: TGTGCCAGTAGTATCGGACAGCTGGAAGCTTTCTTT

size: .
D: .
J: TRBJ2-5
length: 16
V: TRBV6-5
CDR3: CASSYSTRRGQETQYF
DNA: TGTGCCAGCAGTTACTCGACTAGGAGGGGACAAGAGACCCAGTACTTC

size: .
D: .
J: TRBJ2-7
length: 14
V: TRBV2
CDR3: CASSKQGGPYEQYF
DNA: TGTGCCAGCTCTAAGCAGGGGGGTCCCTACGAGCAGTACTTC

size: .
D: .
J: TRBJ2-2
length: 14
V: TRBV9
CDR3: CASSVRGNTGELFF
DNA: TGTGCCAGCAGCGTACGGGGGAACACCGGGGAGCTGTTTTTT

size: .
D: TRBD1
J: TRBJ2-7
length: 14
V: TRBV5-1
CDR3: CASSTGQDPYEQYF
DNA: TGCGCCAGCAGCACCGGACAGGACCCTTACGAGCAGTACTTC

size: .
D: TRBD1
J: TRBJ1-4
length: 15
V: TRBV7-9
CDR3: CASSTYRGRREKLFF
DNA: TGTGCCAGCAGCACATACAGGGGGCGACGGGAAAAACTGTTTTTT

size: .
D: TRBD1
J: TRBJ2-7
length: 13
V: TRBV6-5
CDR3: CASSYATGGEQYF
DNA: TGTGCCAGCAGTTACGCCACAGGGGGCGAGCAGTACTTC